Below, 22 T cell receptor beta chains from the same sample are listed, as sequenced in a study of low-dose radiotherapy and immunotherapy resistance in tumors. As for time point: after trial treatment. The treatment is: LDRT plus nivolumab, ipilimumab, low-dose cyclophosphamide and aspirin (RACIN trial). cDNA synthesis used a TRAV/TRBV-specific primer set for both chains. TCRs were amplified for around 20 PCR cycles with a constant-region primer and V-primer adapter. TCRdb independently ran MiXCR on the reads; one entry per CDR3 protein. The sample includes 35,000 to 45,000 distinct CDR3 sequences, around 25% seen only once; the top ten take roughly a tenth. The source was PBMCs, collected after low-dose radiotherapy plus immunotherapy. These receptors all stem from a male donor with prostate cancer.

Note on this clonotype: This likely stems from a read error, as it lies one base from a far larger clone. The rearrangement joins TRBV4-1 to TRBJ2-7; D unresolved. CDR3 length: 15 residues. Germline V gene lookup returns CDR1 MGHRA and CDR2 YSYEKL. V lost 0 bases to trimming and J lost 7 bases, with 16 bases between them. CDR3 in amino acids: CASSQEGGFSDEQYF. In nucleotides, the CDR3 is TGCGCCAGCAGCCAAGAAGGTGGTTTTTCGGATGAGCAGTACTTC.

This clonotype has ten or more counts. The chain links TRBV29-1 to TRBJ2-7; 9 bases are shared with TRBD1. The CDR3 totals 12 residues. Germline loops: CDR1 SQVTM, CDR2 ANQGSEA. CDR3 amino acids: CSGTGSSYEQYF. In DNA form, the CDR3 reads TGCAGTGGGACAGGGAGCTCCTACGAGCAGTACTTC.

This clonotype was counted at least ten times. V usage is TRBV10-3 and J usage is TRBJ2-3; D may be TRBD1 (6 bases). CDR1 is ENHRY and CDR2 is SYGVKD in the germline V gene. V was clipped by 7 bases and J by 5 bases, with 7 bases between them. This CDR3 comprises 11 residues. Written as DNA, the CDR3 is TGTGCCATCACCAGGGGAGATACGCAGTATTTT. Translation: CAITRGDTQYF.

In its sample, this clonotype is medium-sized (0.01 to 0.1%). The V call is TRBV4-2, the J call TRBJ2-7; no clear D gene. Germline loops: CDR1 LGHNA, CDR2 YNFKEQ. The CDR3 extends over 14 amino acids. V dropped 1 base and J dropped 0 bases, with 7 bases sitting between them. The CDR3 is CASSQGPSSYEQYF. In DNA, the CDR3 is TGTGCCAGCAGCCAAGGCCCTAGCTCCTACGAGCAGTACTTC.

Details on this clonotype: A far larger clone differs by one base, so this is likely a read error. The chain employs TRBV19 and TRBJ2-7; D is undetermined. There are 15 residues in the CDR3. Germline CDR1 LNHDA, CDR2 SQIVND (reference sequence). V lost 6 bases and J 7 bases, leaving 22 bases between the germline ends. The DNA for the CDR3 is TGTGCCAGTAGCCTCGACCGGAGCTCCTACAATGAGCAGTACTTC. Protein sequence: CASSLDRSSYNEQYF.

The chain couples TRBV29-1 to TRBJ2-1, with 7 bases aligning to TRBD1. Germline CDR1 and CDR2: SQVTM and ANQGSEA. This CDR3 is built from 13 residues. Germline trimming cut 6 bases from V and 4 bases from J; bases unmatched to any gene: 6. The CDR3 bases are TGCAGCGTCCGGGACAGCGTATACAATGAGCAGTTCTTC. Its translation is CSVRDSVYNEQFF.

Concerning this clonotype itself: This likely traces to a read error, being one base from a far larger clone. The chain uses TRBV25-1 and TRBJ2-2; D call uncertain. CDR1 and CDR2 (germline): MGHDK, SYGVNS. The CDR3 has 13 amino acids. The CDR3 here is CTSSETESGELFF. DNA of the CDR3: TGTACCAGCAGTGAGACGGAGTCAGGGGAGCTGTTTTTT.

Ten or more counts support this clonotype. In nucleotides, the CDR3 is TGTGCCAGCAGCGTAGCCGGGACTAGCGTACAGTACGAGCAGTACTTC. Amino acids: CASSVAGTSVQYEQYF. The rearrangement links TRBV9 to TRBJ2-7, with 10 bases identical to TRBD2. V dropped 0 bases and J dropped 4; count of bases not matched to a gene: 7. Germline CDR1 SGDLS, CDR2 YYNGEE. The CDR3 sequence is 16 residues long.

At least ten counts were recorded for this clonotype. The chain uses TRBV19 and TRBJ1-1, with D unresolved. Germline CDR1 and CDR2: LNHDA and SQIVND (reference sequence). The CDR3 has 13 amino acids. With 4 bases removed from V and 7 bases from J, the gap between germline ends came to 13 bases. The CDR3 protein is CASSNGWGVEAFF. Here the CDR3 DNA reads TGTGCCAGTAGTAACGGGTGGGGTGTTGAAGCTTTCTTT.

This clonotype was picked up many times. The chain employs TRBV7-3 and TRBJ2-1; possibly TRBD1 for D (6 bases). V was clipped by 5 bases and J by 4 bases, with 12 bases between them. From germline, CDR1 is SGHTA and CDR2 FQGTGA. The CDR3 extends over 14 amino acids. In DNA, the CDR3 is TGTGCCAGCAGCGGTCCAGGGGATTACAATGAGCAGTTCTTC. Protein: CASSGPGDYNEQFF.

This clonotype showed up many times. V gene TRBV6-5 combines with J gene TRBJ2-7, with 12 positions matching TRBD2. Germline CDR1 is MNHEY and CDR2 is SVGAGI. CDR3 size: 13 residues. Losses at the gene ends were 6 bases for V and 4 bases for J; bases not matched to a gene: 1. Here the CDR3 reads CASRTSGSYEQYF. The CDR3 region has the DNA TGTGCCAGCAGGACTAGCGGGAGTTACGAGCAGTACTTC.

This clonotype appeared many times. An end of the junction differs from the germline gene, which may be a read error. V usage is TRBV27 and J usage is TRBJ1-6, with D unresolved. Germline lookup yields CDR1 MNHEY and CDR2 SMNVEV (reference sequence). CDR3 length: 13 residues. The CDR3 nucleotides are TGTGCCAGCAGTAACTCCAATAATTCACCCCTCCACTTT. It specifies CASSNSNNSPLHF.

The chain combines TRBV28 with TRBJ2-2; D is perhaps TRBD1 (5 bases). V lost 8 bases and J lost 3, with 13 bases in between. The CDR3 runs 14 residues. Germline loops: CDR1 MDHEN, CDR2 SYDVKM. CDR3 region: CASRTGTDTGELFF. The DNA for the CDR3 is TGTGCCAGCCGAACAGGCACCGACACCGGGGAGCTGTTTTTT.

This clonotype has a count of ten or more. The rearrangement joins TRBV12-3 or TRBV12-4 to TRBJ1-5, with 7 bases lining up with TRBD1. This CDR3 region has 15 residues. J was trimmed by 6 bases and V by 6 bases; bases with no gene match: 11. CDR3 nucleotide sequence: TGTGCCAGCAGGACCGGGACAGCAGTAGGTCAGCCCCAGCATTTT. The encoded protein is CASRTGTAVGQPQHF.

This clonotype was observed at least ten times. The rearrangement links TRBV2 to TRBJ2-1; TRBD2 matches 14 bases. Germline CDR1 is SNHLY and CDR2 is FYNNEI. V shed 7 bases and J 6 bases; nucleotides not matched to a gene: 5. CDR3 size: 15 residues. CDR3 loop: CASNRLAGGSNEQFF. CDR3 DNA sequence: TGTGCCAGCAATAGACTAGCGGGAGGGTCCAATGAGCAGTTCTTC.

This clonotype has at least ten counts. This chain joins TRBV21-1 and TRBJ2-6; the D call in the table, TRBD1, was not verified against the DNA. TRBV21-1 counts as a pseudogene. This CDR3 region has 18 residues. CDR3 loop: CASSKGRAGQSGANVLTF. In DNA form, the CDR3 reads TGTGCCAGCAGCAAAGGTAGGGCAGGGCAGTCCGGGGCCAACGTCCTGACTTTC.

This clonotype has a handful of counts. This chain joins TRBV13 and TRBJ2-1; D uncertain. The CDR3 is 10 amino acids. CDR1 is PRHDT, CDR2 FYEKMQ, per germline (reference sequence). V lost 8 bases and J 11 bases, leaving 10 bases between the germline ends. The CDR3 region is CASLGGKQFF. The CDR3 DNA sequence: TGTGCCAGCCTTGGCGGAAAGCAGTTCTTC.

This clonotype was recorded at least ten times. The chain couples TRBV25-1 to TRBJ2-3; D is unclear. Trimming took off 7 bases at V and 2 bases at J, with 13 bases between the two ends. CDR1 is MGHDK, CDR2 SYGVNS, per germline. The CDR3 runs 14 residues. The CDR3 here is CASTWTENTDTQYF. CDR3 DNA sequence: TGTGCCAGCACTTGGACGGAGAACACAGATACGCAGTATTTT.

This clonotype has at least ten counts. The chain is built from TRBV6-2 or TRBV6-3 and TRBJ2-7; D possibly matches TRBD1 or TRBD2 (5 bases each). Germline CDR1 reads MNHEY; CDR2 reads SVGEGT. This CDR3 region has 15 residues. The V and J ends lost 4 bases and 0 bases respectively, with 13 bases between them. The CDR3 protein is CASSWDLPSSYEQYF. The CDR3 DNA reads TGTGCCAGCAGTTGGGACCTTCCAAGCTCCTACGAGCAGTACTTC.

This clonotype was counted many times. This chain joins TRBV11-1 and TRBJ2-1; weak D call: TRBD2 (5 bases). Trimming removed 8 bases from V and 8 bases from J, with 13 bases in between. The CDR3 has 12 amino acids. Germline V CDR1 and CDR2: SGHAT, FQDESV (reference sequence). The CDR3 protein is CASRGRSDEQFF. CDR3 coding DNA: TGTGCCAGCCGGGGAAGGAGTGATGAGCAGTTCTTC.

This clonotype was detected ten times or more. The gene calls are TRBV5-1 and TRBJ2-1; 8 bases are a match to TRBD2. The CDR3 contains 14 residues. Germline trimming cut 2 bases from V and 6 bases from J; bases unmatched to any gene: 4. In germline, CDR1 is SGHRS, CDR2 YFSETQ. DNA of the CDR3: TGCGCCAGCAGCTTTAGCGGGATGTTCAATGAGCAGTTCTTC. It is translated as CASSFSGMFNEQFF.

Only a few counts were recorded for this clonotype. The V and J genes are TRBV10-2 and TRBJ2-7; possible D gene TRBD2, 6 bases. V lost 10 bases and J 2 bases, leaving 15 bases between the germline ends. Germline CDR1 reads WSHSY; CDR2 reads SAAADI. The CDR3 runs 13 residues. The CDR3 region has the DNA TGCGCCACCACCCCGGGGGTGCCCTACGAGCAGTACTTC. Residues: CATTPGVPYEQYF.